This entry features one T cell receptor beta chain sequence. The antigen this receptor binds is unknown. No base qualities exist here, and no much larger clone lies one base off it. All of the isolated RNA was reverse transcribed with the High Capacity cDNA Reverse Transcription Kit, so expressed TCRB transcripts were sequenced. Naive, central memory and regulatory T cell samples underwent deep immunoSEQ sequencing, averaging about 3.57 million total reads per sample. After sorted cells were lysed in RLT buffer, RNA was extracted with DNase-treated RNeasy Micro or Mini kits, with the choice depending on cell number. Each cell subset was processed on its own to prevent cross-contamination, while patient and healthy donor samples were processed together. The immunoSEQ multiplex PCR was used to amplify TCRB sequences from cDNA, yielding 87-bp fragments that span the CDR3 region. Sequencing of the amplicons was done on the Illumina HiSeq platform. Regarding the original processing steps: PCR bias was corrected computationally using synthetic template baselines, and reads within Hamming distance 2 were collapsed, with unmergeable singletons discarded. Reads were aligned against IMGT to assign V, D and J genes, CDR3 length and insertions or deletions at six rearrangement sites. Within each subset, clonotype counts were normalized to sorted cell number, after which true diversity and Gini coefficients were computed with the tcR R package. The overlap coefficient, calculated on TCRB nucleotide sequences, was used to quantify repertoire sharing. The source is immuneACCESS, and TCRdb retained only in-frame sequences with V and J called. Part of the clones is not carried over; for the studies checked, unresolved V genes explain less than half of this, and the remainder is unexplained. V and J calls and clone size come straight from that table; D and trimming were deduced from the DNA. The table for this sample lists approximately 38,000 clones; 45% to 50% of them were counted only once. The ten largest clones represent 0.72% of the sample.

From each donor, a single peripheral blood sample of about 110 mL on average was drawn into heparinised tubes. Naive, central memory, regulatory and stem cell-like memory CD4+ T cells were sorted on a BD FACSAria II using a panel including CD45RO, CCR7, CD25, CD127, CD95 and CD27. Every sorted population had a purity above 95%. PBMCs were separated immediately by Lymphoprep density gradient centrifugation and were stained directly, without being cultured. Samples were stained and sorted in pairs, with one healthy donor and one patient per experiment, so that batch effects were minimized. The source of the sample is a study of beta chain features in type 1 diabetes (dated by TCRdb to 2016 to 2019). Study-wide context: Mean age, gender distribution, total cell number and subset yield did not differ between patients and healthy donors. A total of about 99,000,000 sorted cells were examined across all samples, and RNA yield correlated strongly with the number of cells per subset. Regulatory and stem cell-like memory subsets were isolated from only 8 patients and about eight healthy donors, whereas naive and central memory subsets came from all 30 or so donors. The study compared TCRB repertoires of sorted circulating CD4+ T cell subsets between recently diagnosed type 1 diabetes patients and matched healthy donors.

Points the paper makes about the study in general: Type 1 diabetes patients showed a moderate but significant shortening of TCRB CDR3 length in all four CD4+ subsets. Shorter templates might have been favored by PCR, but patient and control samples were amplified and corrected together, so both groups would have been affected equally by any skew. Naive, central memory and regulatory TCRB repertoires appeared to be more alike among patients than among healthy donors. Because small numbers of individuals were included in the HLA sub-analyses, any influence of HLA type on TCRB rearrangement was left unresolved. Fewer insertions and more nucleotide deletions at VDJ recombination sites were observed in patients with type 1 diabetes, implying thymic rearrangement abnormalities. Because cDNA rather than genomic DNA was sequenced, highly expressing activated cells could have been over-represented, although no difference in activation and CD3 levels was found between groups.

The specimen was central memory CD4+ T cells from blood. The receptor was derived from a woman younger than 35 in good health.

The CDR3 has the sequence CASSSTGGAGNSPLHF. The DNA sequence follows: TGTGCCAGCAGCTCCACAGGGGGCGCGGGTAATTCACCCCTCCACTTT. In this chain, TRBV7-9 is recombined with TRBJ1-6; TRBD1 fits 9 bases in the junction. The CDR3 runs 16 amino acids, cysteine and phenylalanine included. Only CDR3 DNA remains: 48 bases, in frame from the first base. In the germline V gene (reference sequence), CDR1 corresponds to SEHNR and CDR2 to FQNEAQ. V lost 4 bases and J lost 6 bases, and the count of bases not matched to a germline gene is 7.